The rows below give T cell receptor beta chains drawn from one sample of a study of T cells in Graves' hyperthyroidism and ophthalmopathy. TCRdb reprocessed the multiplex PCR reads with MiXCR, giving one entry per CDR3 protein. The table lists over 700,000 distinct CDR3 sequences, roughly 20% of them singletons. Sequencing was done on a sample of blood. Receptor source: a woman between 45 and 60 years old with Graves' hyperthyroidism that later progressed to Graves' ophthalmopathy. The CDR3 runs from the conserved cysteine through the conserved F or W. A D gene is named only where the DNA matches it firmly. A clone size is listed for some rows: how often the clone was seen (once, few, many), or a class if it is expanded.

abundance	d_gene	v_gene	j_gene	CDR3aa	CDR3nt
few	TRBD1	TRBV10-3	TRBJ1-3	CAISQNGQGEIGNTIYF	TGTGCCATCAGTCAGAACGGACAGGGGGAAATTGGAAACACCATATATTTT
.	.	TRBV20-1	TRBJ2-3	CSARQNTDTQYF	TGCAGTGCTAGGCAGAACACAGATACGCAGTATTTT
many	.	TRBV7-9	TRBJ2-3	CASSLAPGDTDTQYF	TGTGCCAGCAGCTTAGCACCGGGCGACACAGATACGCAGTATTTT
many	TRBD1	TRBV10-3	TRBJ1-5	CAISEGRTGVGNQPQHF	TGTGCCATCAGTGAGGGGAGGACAGGGGTCGGCAATCAGCCCCAGCATTTT
few	TRBD1	TRBV11-2	TRBJ1-1	CASSANRGDTEAFF	TGTGCCAGCAGCGCAAACAGGGGGGACACTGAAGCTTTCTTT
many	TRBD2	TRBV3-1	TRBJ2-3	CASSSRTSGVNTQYF	TGTGCCAGCAGCTCCAGGACTAGCGGGGTAAATACGCAGTATTTT
.	.	TRBV7-9	TRBJ2-1	CASSFGFGEWNEQFF	TGTGCCAGCAGCTTCGGATTTGGGGAATGGAATGAGCAGTTCTTC
many	.	TRBV12-3/TRBV12-4	TRBJ1-3	CASSVYSGPPGNTIYF	TGTGCCAGCAGTGTATATTCCGGGCCTCCTGGAAACACCATATATTTT
.	.	TRBV5-1	TRBJ2-1	CASSTGDSSYNEQFF	TGCGCCAGCAGCACGGGGGACAGCTCCTACAATGAGCAGTTCTTC
many	.	TRBV3-1	TRBJ1-5	CASSQAPLNQPQHF	TGTGCCAGCAGCCAAGCGCCCCTCAATCAGCCCCAGCATTTT
few	TRBD1	TRBV29-1	TRBJ2-1	CSVDPRDRVLFF	TGCAGCGTTGACCCCCGAGACAGGGTTCTGTTCTTC
many	TRBD1	TRBV11-3	TRBJ2-3	CASSFRGKGTDTQYF	TGTGCCAGCAGCTTCAGGGGGAAAGGAACAGATACGCAGTATTTT
few	.	TRBV9	TRBJ1-1	CASSVSGVEAEAFF	TGTGCCAGCAGCGTATCAGGGGTAGAGGCTGAAGCTTTCTTT
.	.	TRBV6-4	TRBJ2-7	CASTRSGRAYEQYF	TGTGCCAGCACCCGGTCGGGACGGGCCTACGAGCAGTACTTC
.	TRBD1	TRBV12-3/TRBV12-4	TRBJ1-3	CASSSEGQPGNTIYF	TGTGCCAGCAGTTCTGAGGGACAGCCTGGAAACACCATATATTTT
many	.	TRBV6-2/TRBV6-3	TRBJ1-5	CASGDSNQPQHF	TGTGCCAGTGGAGATAGCAATCAGCCCCAGCATTTT
.	TRBD1	TRBV27	TRBJ1-2	CASRRTGDGCTF	TGTGCCAGCAGAAGGACAGGGGATGGCTGCACCTTC
many	.	TRBV10-3	TRBJ2-7	CAISGSEMLGEQYF	TGTGCCATCAGTGGGTCCGAAATGTTGGGCGAGCAGTACTTC
.	.	TRBV19	TRBJ2-5	CASSIRQEETQYF	TGTGCCAGTAGTATCCGGCAGGAGGAGACCCAGTACTTC
once	TRBD1	TRBV4-1	TRBJ1-5	CAGSQGWRQGDQPQHF	TGCGCCGGCAGCCAAGGTTGGCGACAGGGTGATCAGCCCCAGCATTTT
many	.	TRBV5-1	TRBJ1-6	CASSLDREDSPLHF	TGCGCCAGCAGCTTGGACAGGGAGGACTCACCCCTCCACTTT
many	.	TRBV29-1	TRBJ2-7	CSGGGARNEQYF	TGCAGCGGAGGGGGAGCTCGGAACGAGCAGTACTTC
.	.	TRBV12-3/TRBV12-4	TRBJ1-2	CASSTPVSAYGYTF	TGTGCCAGCAGTACCCCGGTGTCCGCCTATGGCTACACCTTC
many	.	TRBV20-1	TRBJ1-6	CSARDEGGHNSPLHF	TGCAGTGCTAGAGATGAAGGGGGGCATAATTCACCCCTCCACTTT
many	TRBD1	TRBV9	TRBJ1-1	CASSGGQGAITEAFF	TGTGCCAGCAGCGGGGGACAGGGGGCCATCACTGAAGCTTTCTTT
.	.	TRBV19	TRBJ2-1	CASSQPGAGAYNEQFF	TGTGCCAGTAGCCAACCCGGGGCAGGGGCCTACAATGAGCAGTTCTTC
few	.	TRBV15	TRBJ1-2	CATPRGAVNYGYTF	TGTGCCACCCCTCGGGGGGCAGTTAACTATGGCTACACCTTC
.	TRBD1	TRBV20-1	TRBJ2-5	CSAIRDRFQETQYF	TGCAGTGCCATTCGGGACAGGTTTCAAGAGACCCAGTACTTC
many	.	TRBV5-1	TRBJ2-1	CASYPGRGGGEQFF	TGCGCCAGCTATCCTGGACGCGGGGGCGGTGAGCAGTTCTTC
few	.	TRBV6-4	TRBJ2-1	CASRSLVFNEQFF	TGTGCCAGCCGATCACTAGTATTCAATGAGCAGTTCTTC
.	.	TRBV6-1	TRBJ1-2	CASSELGGIDGYTF	TGTGCCAGCAGTGAATTAGGAGGGATCGATGGCTACACCTTC
few	TRBD2	TRBV6-1	TRBJ2-1	CASSTGTARSGGLDYYNEQFF	TGTGCCAGCAGTACCGGGACGGCCAGGTCGGGGGGACTGGATTACTACAATGAGCAGTTCTTC
.	.	TRBV12-3/TRBV12-4	TRBJ2-7	CASSFGTDWDYEQYF	TGTGCCAGCAGTTTCGGGACTGATTGGGACTACGAGCAGTACTTC
many	.	TRBV7-8	TRBJ1-1	CASSLQGLAEAFF	TGTGCCAGCAGCCTACAGGGCCTCGCTGAAGCTTTCTTT
.	TRBD2	TRBV6-5	TRBJ2-1	CASSYRRTSGGKSYNEQFF	TGTGCCAGCAGTTACAGGAGGACTAGCGGGGGAAAATCATACAATGAGCAGTTCTTC
.	TRBD1	TRBV11-2	TRBJ1-2	CAGSAPGQLPGGGYTF	TGTGCCGGCAGCGCGCCGGGACAGTTGCCGGGGGGTGGCTACACCTTC
many	.	TRBV5-5	TRBJ2-3	CASSKPGQSTDTQYF	TGTGCCAGCAGCAAGCCCGGACAGAGCACAGATACGCAGTATTTT
many	.	TRBV11-2	TRBJ1-1	CASSQLPVNTEAFF	TGTGCCAGCAGCCAATTGCCTGTGAACACTGAAGCTTTCTTT
many	TRBD1	TRBV30	TRBJ1-6	CAWRWAWTGKFAYNSPLHF	TGTGCCTGGAGATGGGCGTGGACAGGGAAGTTCGCCTATAATTCACCCCTCCACTTT
few	.	TRBV29-1	TRBJ2-7	CSVEYNYEQYF	TGCAGCGTTGAATACAACTACGAGCAGTACTTC
few	.	TRBV20-1	TRBJ1-2	CSARDLAPGETGDGYTF	TGCAGTGCTAGAGATCTGGCCCCAGGGGAGACCGGGGATGGCTACACCTTC
.	TRBD1	TRBV3-1	TRBJ1-5	CASSQGDRVSNQPQHF	TGTGCCAGCAGCCAAGGAGACAGGGTAAGCAATCAGCCCCAGCATTTT
.	.	TRBV7-9	TRBJ2-5	CASSLTRTLGTQYF	TGTGCCAGCAGCTTAACTAGAACCTTAGGGACCCAGTACTTC
many	.	TRBV7-8	TRBJ2-7	CASSLNPRIREQYF	TGTGCCAGCAGCTTAAACCCTCGTATACGGGAGCAGTACTTC
many	.	TRBV6-5	TRBJ1-2	CASSYVGYYGYTF	TGTGCCAGCAGTTACGTAGGGTACTATGGCTACACCTTC
.	TRBD1	TRBV20-1	TRBJ1-6	CSATLDRVGNSPLHF	TGCAGTGCTACCCTAGACAGGGTTGGTAATTCACCCCTCCACTTT